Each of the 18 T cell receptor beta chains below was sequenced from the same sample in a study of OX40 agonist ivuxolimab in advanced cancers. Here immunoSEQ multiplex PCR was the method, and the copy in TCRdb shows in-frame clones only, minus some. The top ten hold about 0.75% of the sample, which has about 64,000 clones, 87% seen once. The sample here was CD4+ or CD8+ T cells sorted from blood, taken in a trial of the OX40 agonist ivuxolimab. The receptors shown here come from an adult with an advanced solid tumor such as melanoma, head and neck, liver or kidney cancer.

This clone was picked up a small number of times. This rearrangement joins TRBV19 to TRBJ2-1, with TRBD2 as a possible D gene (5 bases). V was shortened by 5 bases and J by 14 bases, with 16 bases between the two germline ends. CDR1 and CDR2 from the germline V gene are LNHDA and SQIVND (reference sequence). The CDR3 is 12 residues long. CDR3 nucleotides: TGTGCCAGTAGTTCTAGCAGTGGACCTAAGTTCTTC. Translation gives CASSSSSGPKFF.

The CDR3 DNA reads TGTGCCAGCAGGTCCTGGGGGACGAACACCGGGGAGCTGTTTTTT. Protein product: CASRSWGTNTGELFF. The chain joins TRBV2 to TRBJ2-2; D may match TRBD1 or TRBD2 (5 bases each). Per the germline V gene, CDR1 is SNHLY and CDR2 is FYNNEI. This CDR3 has 15 amino acids. V gave up 6 bases and J gave up 0 bases, with 11 bases separating them.

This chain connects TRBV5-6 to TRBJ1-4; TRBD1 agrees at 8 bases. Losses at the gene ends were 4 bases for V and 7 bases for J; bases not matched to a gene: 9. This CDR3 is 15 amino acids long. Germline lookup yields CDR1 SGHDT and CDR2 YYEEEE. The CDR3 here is CASSRWTGLGEKLFF. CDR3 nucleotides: TGTGCCAGCAGCCGATGGACAGGGCTTGGTGAAAAACTGTTTTTT.

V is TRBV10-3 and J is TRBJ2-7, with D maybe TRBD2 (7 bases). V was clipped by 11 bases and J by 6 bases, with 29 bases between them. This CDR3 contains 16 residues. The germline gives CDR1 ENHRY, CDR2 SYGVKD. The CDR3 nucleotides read TGTGCCTCCCAGGAGGGGGGGCGAGGGTTGTCGGCCGAGCAGTACTTC. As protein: CASQEGGRGLSAEQYF.

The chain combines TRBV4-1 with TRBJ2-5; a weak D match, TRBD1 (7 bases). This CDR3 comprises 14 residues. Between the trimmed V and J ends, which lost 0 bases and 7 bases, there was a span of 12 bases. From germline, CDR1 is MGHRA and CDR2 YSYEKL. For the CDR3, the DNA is TGCGCCAGCAGCCAAGATCAGGGGGGATCGACCCAGTACTTC. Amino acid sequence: CASSQDQGGSTQYF.

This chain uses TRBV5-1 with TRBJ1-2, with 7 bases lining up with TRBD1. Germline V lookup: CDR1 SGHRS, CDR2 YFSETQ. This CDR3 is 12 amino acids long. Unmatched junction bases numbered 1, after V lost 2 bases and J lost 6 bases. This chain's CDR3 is CASSFGTDGYTF. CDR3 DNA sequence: TGCGCCAGCAGCTTCGGGACAGATGGCTACACCTTC.

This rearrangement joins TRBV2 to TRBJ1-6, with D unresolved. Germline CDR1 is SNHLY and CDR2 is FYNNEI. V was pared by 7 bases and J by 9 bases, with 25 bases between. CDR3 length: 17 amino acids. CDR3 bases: TGTGCCAGCATAGGAGGCCCCAGCCTAGGAGCCTTTTCACCCCTCCACTTT. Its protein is CASIGGPSLGAFSPLHF.

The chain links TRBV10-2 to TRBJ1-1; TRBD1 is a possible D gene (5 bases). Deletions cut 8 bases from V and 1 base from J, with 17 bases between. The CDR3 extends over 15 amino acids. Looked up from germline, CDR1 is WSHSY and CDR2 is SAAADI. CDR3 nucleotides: TGCGCCAGCCAAACGGCAGGGAGTAGGAACACTGAAGCTTTCTTT. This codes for CASQTAGSRNTEAFF.

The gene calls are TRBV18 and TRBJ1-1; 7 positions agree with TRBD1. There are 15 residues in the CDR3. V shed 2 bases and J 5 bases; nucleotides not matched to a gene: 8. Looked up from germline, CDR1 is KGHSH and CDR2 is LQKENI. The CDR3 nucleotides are TGTGCCAGCTCACCAACAGGGGACCGAGGTACTGAAGCTTTCTTT. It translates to CASSPTGDRGTEAFF.

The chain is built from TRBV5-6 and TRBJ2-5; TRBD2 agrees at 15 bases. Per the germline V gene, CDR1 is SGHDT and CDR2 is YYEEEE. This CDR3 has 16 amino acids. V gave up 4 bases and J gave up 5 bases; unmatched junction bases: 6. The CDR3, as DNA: TGTGCCAGCAGCCGAGGACTAGCGGGAGGGGCTGAGACCCAGTACTTC. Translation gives CASSRGLAGGAETQYF.

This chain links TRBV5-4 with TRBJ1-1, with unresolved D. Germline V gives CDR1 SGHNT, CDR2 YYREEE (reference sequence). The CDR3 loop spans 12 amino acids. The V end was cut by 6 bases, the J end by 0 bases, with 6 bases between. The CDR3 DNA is TGTGCCAGCAAAGACGTGAACACTGAAGCTTTCTTT. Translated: CASKDVNTEAFF.

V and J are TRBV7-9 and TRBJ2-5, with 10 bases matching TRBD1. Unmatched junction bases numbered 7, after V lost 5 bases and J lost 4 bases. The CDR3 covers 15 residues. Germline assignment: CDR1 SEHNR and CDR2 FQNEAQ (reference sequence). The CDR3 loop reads CASSPGQGRRETQYF. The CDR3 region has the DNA TGTGCCAGCAGCCCGGGACAGGGGAGGCGAGAGACCCAGTACTTC.

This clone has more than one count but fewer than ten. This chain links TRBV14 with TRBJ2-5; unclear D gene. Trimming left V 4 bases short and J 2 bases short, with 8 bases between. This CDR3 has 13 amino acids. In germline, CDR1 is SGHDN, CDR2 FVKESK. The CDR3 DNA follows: TGTGCCAGCAGCCTCATCGCTCAAGAGACCCAGTACTTC. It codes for CASSLIAQETQYF.

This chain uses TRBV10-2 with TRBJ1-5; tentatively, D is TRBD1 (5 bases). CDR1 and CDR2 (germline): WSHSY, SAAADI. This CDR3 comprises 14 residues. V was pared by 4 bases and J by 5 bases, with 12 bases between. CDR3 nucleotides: TGCGCCAGCAGTGTCGACAGTCTATATCAGCCCCAGCATTTT. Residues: CASSVDSLYQPQHF.

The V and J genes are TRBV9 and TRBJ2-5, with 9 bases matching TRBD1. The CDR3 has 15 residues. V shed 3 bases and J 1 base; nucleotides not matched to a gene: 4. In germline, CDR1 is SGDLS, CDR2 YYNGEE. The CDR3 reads CASSGGQGGQETQYF. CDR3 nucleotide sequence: TGTGCCAGCAGCGGGGGACAGGGAGGCCAAGAGACCCAGTACTTC. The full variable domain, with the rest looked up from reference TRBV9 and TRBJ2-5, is DSGVTQTPKHLITATGQRVTLRCSPRSGDLSVYWYQQSLDQGLQFLIQYYNGEERAKGNILERFSAQQFPDLHSELNLSSLELGDSALYFCASSGGQGGQETQYFGPGTRLLVL.

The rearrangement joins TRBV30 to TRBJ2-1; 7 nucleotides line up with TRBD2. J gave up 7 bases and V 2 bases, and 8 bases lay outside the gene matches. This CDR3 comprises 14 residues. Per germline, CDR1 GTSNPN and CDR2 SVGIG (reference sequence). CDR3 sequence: CAWSPAGLHNEQFF. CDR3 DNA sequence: TGTGCCTGGAGTCCAGCGGGACTTCATAATGAGCAGTTCTTC.

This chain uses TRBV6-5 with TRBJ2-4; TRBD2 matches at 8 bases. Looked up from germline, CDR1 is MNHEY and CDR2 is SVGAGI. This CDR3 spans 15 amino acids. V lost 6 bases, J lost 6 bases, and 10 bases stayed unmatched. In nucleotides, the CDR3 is TGTGCCAGCAGACCCCAAGCGGGGGCCTTAAACATTCAGTACTTC. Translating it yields CASRPQAGALNIQYF.

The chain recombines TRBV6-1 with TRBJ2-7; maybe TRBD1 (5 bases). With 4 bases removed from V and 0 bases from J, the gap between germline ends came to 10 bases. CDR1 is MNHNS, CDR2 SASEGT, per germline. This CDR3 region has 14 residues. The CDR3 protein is CASSGRQPSYEQYF. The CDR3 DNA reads TGTGCCAGCAGTGGCCGACAGCCCTCCTACGAGCAGTACTTC.